Sequencing of this TCR beta chain was carried out in a study of blood T cell repertoires in COVID-19. Across the whole study: PBMCs, B-cell-depleted T cells, or T cells provided the cDNA or gDNA that made up the material.

Authors' methods: Amplification of reference gene primers was used by the study to estimate nucleated cell counts. Clones were sequenced by immunoSEQ multiplex PCR, and TCRdb holds only the in-frame ones, with some missing. The V and J calls and clone size come from that table; D and trimming were worked out from the DNA. The sample gives 200,000 or so clones, about 88% of which show up once; over 2.5% is in the top ten. This clone showed up just once. The CDR3 has 15 amino acids. Deletions cut 7 bases from V and 9 bases from J, with 22 bases between. Germline loops: CDR1 LNHDA, CDR2 SQIVND (reference sequence).

The sequence was obtained from a man in his 60s with acute or convalescent COVID-19. The chain is built from TRBV19 and TRBJ1-5; no clear D gene. Sequencing was done on a sample of peripheral blood. CDR3 in amino acids: CASTPTELPQGPQHF. The DNA for the CDR3 is TGTGCCAGTACCCCAACAGAATTACCACAAGGGCCCCAGCATTTT.